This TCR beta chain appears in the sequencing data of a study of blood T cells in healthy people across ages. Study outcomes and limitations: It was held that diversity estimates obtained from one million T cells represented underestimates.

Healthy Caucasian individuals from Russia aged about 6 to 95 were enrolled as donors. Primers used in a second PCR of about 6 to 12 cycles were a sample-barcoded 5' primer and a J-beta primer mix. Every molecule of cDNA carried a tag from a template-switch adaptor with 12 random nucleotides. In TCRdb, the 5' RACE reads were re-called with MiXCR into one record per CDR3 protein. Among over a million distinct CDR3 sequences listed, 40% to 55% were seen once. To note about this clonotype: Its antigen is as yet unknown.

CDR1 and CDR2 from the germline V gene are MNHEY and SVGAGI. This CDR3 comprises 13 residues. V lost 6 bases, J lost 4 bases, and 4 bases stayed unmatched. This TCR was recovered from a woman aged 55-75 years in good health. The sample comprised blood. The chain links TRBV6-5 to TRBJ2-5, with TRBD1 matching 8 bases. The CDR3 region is CASRKTGAETQYF. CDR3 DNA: TGTGCCAGCAGAAAGACAGGGGCAGAGACCCAGTACTTC.